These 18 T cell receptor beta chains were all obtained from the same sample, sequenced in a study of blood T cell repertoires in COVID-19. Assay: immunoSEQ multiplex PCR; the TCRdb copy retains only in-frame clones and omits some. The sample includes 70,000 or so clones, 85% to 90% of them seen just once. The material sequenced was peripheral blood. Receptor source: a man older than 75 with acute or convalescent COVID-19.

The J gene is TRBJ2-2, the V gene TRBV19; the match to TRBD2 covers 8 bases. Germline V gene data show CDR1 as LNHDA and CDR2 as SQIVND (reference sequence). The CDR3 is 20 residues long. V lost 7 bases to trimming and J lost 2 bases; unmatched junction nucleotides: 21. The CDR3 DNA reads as TGTGCCAGTACCCTCCTCGGCGGGGGGCGAACTAGGGCTAACACCGGGGAGCTGTTTTTT. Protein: CASTLLGGGRTRANTGELFF.

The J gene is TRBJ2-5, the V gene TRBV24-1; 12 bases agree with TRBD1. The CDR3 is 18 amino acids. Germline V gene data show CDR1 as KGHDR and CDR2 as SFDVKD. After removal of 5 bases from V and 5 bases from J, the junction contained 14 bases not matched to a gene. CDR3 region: CATSATSRDRGREETQYF. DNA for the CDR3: TGTGCCACCAGTGCCACCTCCCGGGACAGGGGGCGCGAGGAGACCCAGTACTTC.

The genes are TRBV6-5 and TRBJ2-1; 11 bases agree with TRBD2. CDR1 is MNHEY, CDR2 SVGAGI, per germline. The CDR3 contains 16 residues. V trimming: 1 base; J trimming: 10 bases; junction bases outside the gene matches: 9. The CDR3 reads CASSYFVGLAESEQFF. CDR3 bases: TGTGCCAGCAGTTACTTTGTGGGACTAGCGGAGTCAGAGCAGTTCTTC.

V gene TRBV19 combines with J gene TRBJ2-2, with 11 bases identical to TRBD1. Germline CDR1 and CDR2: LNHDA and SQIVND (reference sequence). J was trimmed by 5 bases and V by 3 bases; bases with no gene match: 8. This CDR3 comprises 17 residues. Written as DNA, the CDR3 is TGTGCCAGTAGTATCCGAGGGACAGGGGGAAGAACCGGGGAGCTGTTTTTT. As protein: CASSIRGTGGRTGELFF.

The CDR3 DNA is TGTGCCAGCAGTGGGGGAGGACAGGGGTCATATGGCTACACCTTC. Translated: CASSGGGQGSYGYTF. This chain joins TRBV28 and TRBJ1-2; 9 bases agree with TRBD1. J gave up 5 bases and V 5 bases, and 9 bases lay outside the gene matches. Germline V gene data show CDR1 as MDHEN and CDR2 as SYDVKM. The CDR3 has 15 residues.

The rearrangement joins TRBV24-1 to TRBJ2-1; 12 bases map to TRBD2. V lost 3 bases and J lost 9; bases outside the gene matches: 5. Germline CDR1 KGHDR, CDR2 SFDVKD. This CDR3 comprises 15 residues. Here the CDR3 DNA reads TGTGCCACCAGTGATCAAGGACTAGCGGGAATTGAGCAGTTCTTC. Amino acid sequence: CATSDQGLAGIEQFF.

The CDR3 here is CASSRGQVIEAFF. Written as DNA, the CDR3 is TGTGCCAGCAGCCGGGGACAGGTCATTGAAGCTTTCTTT. The chain is built from TRBV12-3 or TRBV12-4 and TRBJ1-1, with 8 bases matching TRBD1. This CDR3 is built from 13 residues. J gave up 7 bases and V 6 bases, and 7 bases lay outside the gene matches.

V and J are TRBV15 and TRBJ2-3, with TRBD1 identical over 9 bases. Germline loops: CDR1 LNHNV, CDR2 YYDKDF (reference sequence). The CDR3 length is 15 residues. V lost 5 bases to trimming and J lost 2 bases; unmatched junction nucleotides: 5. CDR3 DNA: TGTGCCACCAGCGACCGGGACAGGGACACAGATACGCAGTATTTT. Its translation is CATSDRDRDTDTQYF.

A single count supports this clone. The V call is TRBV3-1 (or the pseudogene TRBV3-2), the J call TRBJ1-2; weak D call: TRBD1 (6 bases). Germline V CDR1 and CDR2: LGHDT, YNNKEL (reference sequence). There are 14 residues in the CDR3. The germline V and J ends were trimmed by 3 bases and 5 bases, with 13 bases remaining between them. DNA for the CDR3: TGTGCCAGCAGCCACTTAACAGGGATTTATGGCTACACCTTC. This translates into CASSHLTGIYGYTF.

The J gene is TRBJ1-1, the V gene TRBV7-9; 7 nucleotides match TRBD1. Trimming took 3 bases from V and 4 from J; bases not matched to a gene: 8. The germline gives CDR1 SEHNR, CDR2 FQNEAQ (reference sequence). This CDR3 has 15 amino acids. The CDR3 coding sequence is TGTGCCAGCAGCTTGGGGTTAGCAGGGGGCACTGAAGCTTTCTTT. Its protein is CASSLGLAGGTEAFF.

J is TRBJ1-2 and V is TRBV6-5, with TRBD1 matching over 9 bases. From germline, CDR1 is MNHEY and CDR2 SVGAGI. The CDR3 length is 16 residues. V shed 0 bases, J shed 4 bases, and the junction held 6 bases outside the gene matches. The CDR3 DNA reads TGTGCCAGCAGTTACTCATCGACAGGGGGAAGCTATGGCTACACCTTC. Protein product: CASSYSSTGGSYGYTF.

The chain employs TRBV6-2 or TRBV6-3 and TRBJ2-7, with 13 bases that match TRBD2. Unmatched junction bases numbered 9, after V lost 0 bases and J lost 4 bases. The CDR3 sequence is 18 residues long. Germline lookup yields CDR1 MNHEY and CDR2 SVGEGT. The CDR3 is CASSYSPGLAGFPYEQYF. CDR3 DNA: TGTGCCAGCAGTTACTCCCCGGGACTAGCGGGATTCCCGTACGAGCAGTACTTC.

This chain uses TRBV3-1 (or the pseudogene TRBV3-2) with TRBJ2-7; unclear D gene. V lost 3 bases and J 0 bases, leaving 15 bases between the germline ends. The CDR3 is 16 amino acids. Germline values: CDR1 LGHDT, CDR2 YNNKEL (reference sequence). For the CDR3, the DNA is TGTGCCAGCAGCCAGATACACCCACCTTACTCCTACGAGCAGTACTTC. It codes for CASSQIHPPYSYEQYF.

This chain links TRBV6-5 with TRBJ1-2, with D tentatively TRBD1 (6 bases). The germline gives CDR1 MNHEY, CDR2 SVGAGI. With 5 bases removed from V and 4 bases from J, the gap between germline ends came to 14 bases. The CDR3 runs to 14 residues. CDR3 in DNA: TGTGCCAGCAGTAGTGGACAGTCGACCTATGGCTACACCTTC. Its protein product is CASSSGQSTYGYTF.

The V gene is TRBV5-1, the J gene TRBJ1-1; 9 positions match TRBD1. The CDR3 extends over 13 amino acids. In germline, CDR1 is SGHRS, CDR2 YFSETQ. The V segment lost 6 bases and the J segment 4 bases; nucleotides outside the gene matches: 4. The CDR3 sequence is CASTVTGGTEAFF. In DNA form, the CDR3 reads TGCGCCAGCACAGTGACAGGGGGCACTGAAGCTTTCTTT. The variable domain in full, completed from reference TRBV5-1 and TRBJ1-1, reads KAGVTQTPRYLIKTRGQQVTLSCSPISGHRSVSWYQQTPGQGLQFLFEYFSETQRNKGNFPGRFSGRQFSNSRSEMNVSTLELGDSALYLCASTVTGGTEAFFGQGTRLTVV.

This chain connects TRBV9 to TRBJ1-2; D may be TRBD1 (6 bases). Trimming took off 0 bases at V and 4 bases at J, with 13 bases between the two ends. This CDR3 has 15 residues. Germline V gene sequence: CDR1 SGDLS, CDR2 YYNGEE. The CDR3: CASSVGTGRAYGYTF. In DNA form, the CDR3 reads TGTGCCAGCAGCGTAGGTACAGGGAGGGCCTATGGCTACACCTTC. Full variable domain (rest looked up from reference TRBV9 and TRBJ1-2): DSGVTQTPKHLITATGQRVTLRCSPRSGDLSVYWYQQSLDQGLQFLIQYYNGEERAKGNILERFSAQQFPDLHSELNLSSLELGDSALYFCASSVGTGRAYGYTFGSGTRLTVV.

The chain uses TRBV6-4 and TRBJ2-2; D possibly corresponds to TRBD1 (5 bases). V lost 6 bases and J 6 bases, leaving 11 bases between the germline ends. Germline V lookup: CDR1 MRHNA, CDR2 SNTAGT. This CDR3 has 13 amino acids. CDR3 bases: TGTGCCAGCAGAACCTCAGGGTCCGGGGAGCTGTTTTTT. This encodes CASRTSGSGELFF.

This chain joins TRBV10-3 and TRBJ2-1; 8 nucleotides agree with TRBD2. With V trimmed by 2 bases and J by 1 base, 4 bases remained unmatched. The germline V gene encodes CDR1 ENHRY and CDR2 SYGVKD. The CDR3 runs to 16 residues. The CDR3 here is CAISESGSGSYNEQFF. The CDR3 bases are TGTGCCATCAGTGAGAGCGGGAGTGGTTCCTACAATGAGCAGTTCTTC.